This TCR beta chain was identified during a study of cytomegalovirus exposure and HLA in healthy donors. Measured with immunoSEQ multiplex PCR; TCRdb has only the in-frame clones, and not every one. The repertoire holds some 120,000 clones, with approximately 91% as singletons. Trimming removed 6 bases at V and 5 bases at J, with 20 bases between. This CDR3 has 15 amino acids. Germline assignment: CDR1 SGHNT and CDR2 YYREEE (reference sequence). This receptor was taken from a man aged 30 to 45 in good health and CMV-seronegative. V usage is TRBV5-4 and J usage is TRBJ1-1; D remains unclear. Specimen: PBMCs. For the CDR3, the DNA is TGTGCCAGCACACCAGCTGTGGGGAGGAGAACTGAAGCTTTCTTT. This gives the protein CASTPAVGRRTEAFF.